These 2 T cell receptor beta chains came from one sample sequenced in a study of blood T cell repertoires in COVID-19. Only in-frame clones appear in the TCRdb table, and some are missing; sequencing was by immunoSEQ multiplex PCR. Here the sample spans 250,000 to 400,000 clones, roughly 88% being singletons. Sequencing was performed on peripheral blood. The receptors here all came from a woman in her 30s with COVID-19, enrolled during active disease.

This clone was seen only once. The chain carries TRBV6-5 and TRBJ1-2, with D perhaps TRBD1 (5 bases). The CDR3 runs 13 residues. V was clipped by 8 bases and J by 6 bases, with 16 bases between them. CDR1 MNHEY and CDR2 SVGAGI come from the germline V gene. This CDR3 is CASAGRELDGYTF. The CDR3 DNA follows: TGTGCCAGCGCAGGGCGCGAGTTAGATGGCTACACCTTC.

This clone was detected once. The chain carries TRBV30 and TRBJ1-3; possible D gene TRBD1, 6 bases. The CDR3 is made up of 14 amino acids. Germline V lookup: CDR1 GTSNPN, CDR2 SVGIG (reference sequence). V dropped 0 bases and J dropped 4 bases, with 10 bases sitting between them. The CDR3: CAWSVPGAGNTIYF. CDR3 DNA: TGTGCCTGGAGTGTACCAGGGGCCGGAAACACCATATATTTT.